Each of the 32 T cell receptor beta chains below was sequenced from the same sample in a study of monozygotic twins with inflammatory bowel disease. TCRdb reanalyzed the 5' RACE reads, giving one entry per CDR3 protein sequence and no DNA. The table gives about 160,000 distinct CDR3 sequences; the top ten clones make up approximately 2.5% of it. Sequencing was performed on blood. Receptors originate from a human donor with ulcerative colitis or Crohn's disease, or a healthy co-twin of an affected twin (not recorded which).

The gene calls are TRBV5-4 and TRBJ2-5. This CDR3 contains 12 residues. The germline V gene encodes CDR1 SGHNT and CDR2 YYREEE (reference sequence). CDR3 sequence: CASSHLTETQYF.

The chain is built from TRBV20-1 and TRBJ2-7; TCRdb outputs TRBD2, but without DNA this stays unchecked. The CDR3 consists of 16 residues. Germline V gives CDR1 DFQATT, CDR2 SNEGSKA (reference sequence). CDR3 in amino acids: CSARELLAGGPYEQYF.

V is TRBV10-1 and J is TRBJ1-2; TCRdb picks TRBD1, but there is no DNA to check that call. The CDR3 is made up of 13 amino acids. The germline gives CDR1 WNHNN, CDR2 SYGVQD (reference sequence). CDR3 sequence reads: CASSAGQAAGYTF.

This rearrangement joins TRBV20-1 to TRBJ1-5; TCRdb's D call, TRBD1, is unchecked because there is no DNA. This CDR3 comprises 13 residues. Germline V gene data show CDR1 as DFQATT and CDR2 as SNEGSKA (reference sequence). Here the CDR3 reads CSARTGNNQPQHF.

The rearrangement uses TRBV2 and TRBJ1-1; no DNA is available, so the TRBD1 call from TCRdb remains unchecked. CDR1 and CDR2 from the germline V gene are SNHLY and FYNNEI. The CDR3 consists of 15 residues. This chain's CDR3 is CASGESTGSHTEAFF.

The CDR3 protein is CASSDAYEQYF. The chain couples TRBV27 to TRBJ2-7. The CDR3 has 11 residues. Looked up from germline, CDR1 is MNHEY and CDR2 is SMNVEV (reference sequence).

This sequence joins TRBV10-3 and TRBJ2-1; lacking DNA, the TRBD2 call made by TCRdb goes unchecked. Germline lookup yields CDR1 ENHRY and CDR2 SYGVKD. This CDR3 has 15 residues. The CDR3 loop is CAISRLAGRYNEQFF.

The J gene is TRBJ2-7, the V gene TRBV12-3 or TRBV12-4. The CDR3 runs 13 residues. This CDR3 is CASSLGTHYEQYF.

The J gene is TRBJ2-1, the V gene TRBV6-1; TCRdb outputs TRBD2, but without DNA this stays unchecked. Germline values: CDR1 MNHNS, CDR2 SASEGT. This CDR3 comprises 17 residues. The CDR3: CASSGSQAGSSYNEQFF.

The V call is TRBV29-1, the J call TRBJ2-7; with no DNA, the TCRdb D assignment of TRBD1 cannot be verified. The germline CDR1 and CDR2 sequences are SQVTM and ANQGSEA. The CDR3 is 12 amino acids. Here the CDR3 reads CSVDRDGYEQYF.

This chain connects TRBV9 to TRBJ2-6; TCRdb outputs TRBD2, but without DNA this stays unchecked. The CDR3 has 17 residues. Germline V gives CDR1 SGDLS, CDR2 YYNGEE. The CDR3: CASSVGRAPSGANVLTF.

CDR3 region: CASSLGRGEQYF. The chain links TRBV7-8 to TRBJ2-7; lacking DNA, the TRBD1 call made by TCRdb goes unchecked. CDR1 is SGHVS and CDR2 is FQNEAQ in the germline V gene. The CDR3 is 12 amino acids.

This chain joins TRBV5-1 and TRBJ2-7; checking the TCRdb D call of TRBD1 is not possible without DNA. This CDR3 is 19 amino acids long. Germline V CDR1 and CDR2: SGHRS, YFSETQ. This CDR3 reads CASSLDGGQGTLTAYEQYF.

The rearrangement uses TRBV28 and TRBJ2-7; TCRdb returns TRBD1, unconfirmable since there is no DNA. Germline CDR1 MDHEN, CDR2 SYDVKM. The CDR3 is made up of 13 amino acids. CDR3 region: CASSPPGVGEQYF. The whole variable domain, remainder taken from reference TRBV28 and TRBJ2-7, is DVKVTQSSRYLVKRTGEKVFLECVQDMDHENMFWYRQDPGLGLRLIYFSYDVKMKEKGDIPEGYSVSREKKERFSLILESASTNQTSMYLCASSPPGVGEQYFGPGTRLTVT.

This rearrangement joins TRBV28 to TRBJ2-5. Germline V CDR1 and CDR2: MDHEN, SYDVKM. The CDR3 has 11 amino acids. The chain's CDR3 is CASSLERTLYF.

The chain combines TRBV6-1 with TRBJ1-1. Germline CDR1 reads MNHNS; CDR2 reads SASEGT. The CDR3 runs to 11 residues. This CDR3 reads CASTRNTEAFF.

The chain combines TRBV5-1 with TRBJ1-2. The germline V gene encodes CDR1 SGHRS and CDR2 YFSETQ. The CDR3 spans 14 residues. CDR3 sequence reads: CASSFLADRDGCTF.

The gene calls are TRBV20-1 and TRBJ2-2; as DNA is missing, the TRBD1 call by TCRdb cannot be tested. The CDR3 runs to 14 residues. Germline values: CDR1 DFQATT, CDR2 SNEGSKA (reference sequence). CDR3 residues: CSAKPGQNTGELFF.

CDR3 sequence reads: CASSLRTLSRNTQYF. J is TRBJ2-3 and V is TRBV4-1. CDR3 length equals 15 residues. The V gene's germline CDR1 is MGHRA and CDR2 YSYEKL.

This chain's CDR3 is CASSLARTGYSNQPQHF. The chain has TRBV7-2 and TRBJ1-5; no DNA is available, so the TRBD1 call from TCRdb remains unchecked. Germline V gene lookup returns CDR1 SGHTA and CDR2 FQGNSA. The CDR3 consists of 17 residues.

The chain employs TRBV7-8 and TRBJ2-1; TCRdb indicates TRBD2, and absent DNA this call remains unverified. The CDR3 totals 11 residues. Germline V lookup: CDR1 SGHVS, CDR2 FQNEAQ. The CDR3 sequence is CASKEDNEQFF.

This rearrangement joins TRBV7-9 to TRBJ2-7; TCRdb names TRBD1, which stays unverified in the absence of DNA. The CDR3 has 15 residues. In germline, CDR1 is SEHNR, CDR2 FQNEAQ (reference sequence). The CDR3 loop reads CASSRLRQGRDEQYF.

The rearrangement joins TRBV20-1 to TRBJ1-2; no DNA is available, so the TRBD1 call from TCRdb remains unchecked. Germline-derived CDR1 and CDR2 are DFQATT and SNEGSKA (reference sequence). This CDR3 region has 15 residues. This CDR3 is CSAREPATANYGYTF.

This chain uses TRBV6-5 with TRBJ2-2. There are 17 residues in the CDR3. Germline V gene data show CDR1 as MNHEY and CDR2 as SVGAGI. The CDR3 sequence is CASSYSLAKRRTGELFF.

The V call is TRBV19, the J call TRBJ2-1; checking the TCRdb D call of TRBD2 is not possible without DNA. Germline V gene lookup returns CDR1 LNHDA and CDR2 SQIVND (reference sequence). This CDR3 is 16 amino acids long. CDR3 protein: CASSIGGHSSYNEQFF.

The rearrangement uses TRBV5-1 and TRBJ2-7; TCRdb selects TRBD2, and the lack of DNA leaves this call unchecked. Germline V gives CDR1 SGHRS, CDR2 YFSETQ. This CDR3 spans 17 amino acids. The CDR3 sequence is CASSARSVAGEAYEQYF.

The chain carries TRBV12-3 or TRBV12-4 and TRBJ2-3; TCRdb's D gene call, TRBD1, goes unchecked for lack of DNA. This CDR3 comprises 12 residues. The CDR3 here is CASRPAGDTQYF.

The chain has TRBV9 and TRBJ2-7; TCRdb's D gene call, TRBD1, goes unchecked for lack of DNA. Per the germline V gene, CDR1 is SGDLS and CDR2 is YYNGEE. The CDR3 covers 15 residues. The CDR3 sequence: CASSLGGGGSYEQYF. Drawing the rest from reference TRBV9 and TRBJ2-7, the complete variable domain is DSGVTQTPKHLITATGQRVTLRCSPRSGDLSVYWYQQSLDQGLQFLIQYYNGEERAKGNILERFSAQQFPDLHSELNLSSLELGDSALYFCASSLGGGGSYEQYFGPGTRLTVT.

V is TRBV19 and J is TRBJ1-2; TCRdb gives TRBD1 as the D gene, but with no DNA this cannot be confirmed. This CDR3 is built from 16 residues. CDR1 is LNHDA, CDR2 SQIVND, per germline (reference sequence). The chain's CDR3 is CASTGIVGTSSYGYTF.

The chain uses TRBV12-3 or TRBV12-4 and TRBJ1-5. This CDR3 contains 13 residues. CDR3: CASRGPSEQPQHF.

The chain's CDR3 is CATSRDLGLSDEQFF. V and J are TRBV15 and TRBJ2-1. This CDR3 is 15 amino acids long. CDR1 and CDR2 from the germline V gene are LNHNV and YYDKDF (reference sequence). The whole variable domain, remainder taken from reference TRBV15 and TRBJ2-1, is DAMVIQNPRYQVTQFGKPVTLSCSQTLNHNVMYWYQQKSSQAPKLLFHYYDKDFNNEADTPDNFQSRRPNTSFCFLDIRSPGLGDTAMYLCATSRDLGLSDEQFFGPGTRLTVL.

CDR3 residues: CASSAESNTEAFF. The V call is TRBV9, the J call TRBJ1-1. From germline, CDR1 is SGDLS and CDR2 YYNGEE. The CDR3 is 13 residues long.